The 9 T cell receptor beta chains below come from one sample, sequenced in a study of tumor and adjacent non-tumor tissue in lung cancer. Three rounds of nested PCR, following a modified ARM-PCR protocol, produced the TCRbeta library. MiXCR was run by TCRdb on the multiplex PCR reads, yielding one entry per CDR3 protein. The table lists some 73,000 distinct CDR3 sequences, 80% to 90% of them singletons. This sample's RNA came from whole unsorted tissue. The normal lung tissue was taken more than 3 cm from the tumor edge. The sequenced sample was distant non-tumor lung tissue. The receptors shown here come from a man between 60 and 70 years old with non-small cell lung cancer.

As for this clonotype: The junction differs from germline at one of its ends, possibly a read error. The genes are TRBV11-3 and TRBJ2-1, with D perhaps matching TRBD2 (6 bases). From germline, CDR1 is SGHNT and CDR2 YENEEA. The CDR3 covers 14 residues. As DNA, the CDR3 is TGTGCCAGGAGCTTGATCGGGAGTACCAATGAGCAGTTCTTC. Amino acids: CARSLIGSTNEQFF.

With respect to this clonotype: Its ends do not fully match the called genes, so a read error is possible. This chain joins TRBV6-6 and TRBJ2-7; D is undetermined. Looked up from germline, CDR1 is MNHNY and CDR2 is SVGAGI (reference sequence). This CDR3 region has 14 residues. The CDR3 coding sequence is TGTGGCAGCAGCCCTGGCGAGAGAAACTACGAGAAGTACTTC. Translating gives CGSSPGERNYEKYF.

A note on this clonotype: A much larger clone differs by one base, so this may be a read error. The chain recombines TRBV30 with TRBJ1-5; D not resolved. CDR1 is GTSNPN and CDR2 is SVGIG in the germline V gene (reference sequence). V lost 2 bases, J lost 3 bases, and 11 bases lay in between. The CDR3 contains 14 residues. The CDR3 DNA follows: TGTGCCTGGAGTCTTGGCCCCGCCAATCAGCCCCAGCATTTT. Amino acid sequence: CAWSLGPANQPQHF.

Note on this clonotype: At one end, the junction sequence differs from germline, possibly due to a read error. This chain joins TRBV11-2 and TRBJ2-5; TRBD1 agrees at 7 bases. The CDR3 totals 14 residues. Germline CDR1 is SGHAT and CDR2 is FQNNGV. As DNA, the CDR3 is TGTGCCAGCAGCTCTGGACAGGTCAGAGAGACCCACTACTTC. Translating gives CASSSGQVRETHYF. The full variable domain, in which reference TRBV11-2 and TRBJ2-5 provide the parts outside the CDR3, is EAGVAQSPRYKIIEKRQSVAFWCNPISGHATLYWYQQILGQGPKLLIQFQNNGVVDDSQLPKDRFSAERLKGVDSTLKIQPAKLEDSAVYLCASSSGQVRETHYFGPGTRLLVL.

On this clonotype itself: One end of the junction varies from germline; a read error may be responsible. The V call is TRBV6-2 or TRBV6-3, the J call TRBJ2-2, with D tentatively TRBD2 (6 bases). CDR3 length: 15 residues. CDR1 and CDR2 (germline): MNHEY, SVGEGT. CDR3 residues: CSSSYSGLNTGELFF. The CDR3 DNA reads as TGTTCCAGCAGTTACTCGGGACTTAACACCGGGGAGCTTTTCTTT.

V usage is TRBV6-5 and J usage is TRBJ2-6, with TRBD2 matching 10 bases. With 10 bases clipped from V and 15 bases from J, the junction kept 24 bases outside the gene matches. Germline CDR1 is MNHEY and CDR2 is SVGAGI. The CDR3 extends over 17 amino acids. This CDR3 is CANSLAGASSGANDLTF. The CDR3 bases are TGTGCCAACAGCCTAGCGGGAGCCAGCTCTGGGGCCAATGACCTGACTTTC.

CDR3 amino acids: CSARDLQGAGDTQYF. The CDR3 coding sequence is TGCAGTGCTAGAGACTTGCAGGGGGCGGGAGATACCCAGTACTTC. The rearrangement uses TRBV20-1 and TRBJ2-5; tentatively, D is TRBD1 (8 bases). From germline, CDR1 is DFQATT and CDR2 SNEGSKA (reference sequence). This CDR3 region has 15 residues. V was pared by 0 bases and J by 8 bases, with 19 bases between.

CDR3 amino acids: CASSLSGTQYF. CDR3 sequence (DNA): TGTGCCAGCAGTTTAAGTGGGACCCAGTACTTC. The J gene is TRBJ2-5, the V gene TRBV12-3 or TRBV12-4; D unresolved. The V end lost 2 bases, the J end lost 7 bases, and 5 bases lay between the germline ends. The CDR3 covers 11 residues.

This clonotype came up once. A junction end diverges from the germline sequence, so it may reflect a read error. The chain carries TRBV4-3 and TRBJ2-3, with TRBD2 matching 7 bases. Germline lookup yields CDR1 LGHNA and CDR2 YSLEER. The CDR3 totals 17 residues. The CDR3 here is CASSQVGLGGSFHTQYF. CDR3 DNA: TGCGCCAGTAGCCAGGTTGGACTAGGCGGGAGTTTCCATACGCAGTATTTT.